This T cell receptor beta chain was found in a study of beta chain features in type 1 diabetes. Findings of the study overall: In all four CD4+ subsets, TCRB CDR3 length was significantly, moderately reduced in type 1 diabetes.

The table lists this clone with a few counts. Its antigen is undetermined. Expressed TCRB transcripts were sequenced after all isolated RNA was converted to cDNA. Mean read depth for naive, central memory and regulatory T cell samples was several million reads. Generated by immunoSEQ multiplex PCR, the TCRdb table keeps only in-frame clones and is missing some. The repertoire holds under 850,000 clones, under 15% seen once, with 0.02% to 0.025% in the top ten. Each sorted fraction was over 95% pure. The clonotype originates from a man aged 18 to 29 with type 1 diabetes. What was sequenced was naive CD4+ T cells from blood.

The CDR3 coding sequence is TGTGCCACCAGCCTTATTAGTTGGGAGACCCAGTACTTC. This translates into CATSLISWETQYF. This chain uses TRBV15 with TRBJ2-5, with D unclear. The germline gives CDR1 LNHNV, CDR2 YYDKDF (reference sequence). V was pared by 5 bases and J by 5 bases, with 12 bases between. The CDR3 covers 13 residues.